The rows below give T cell receptor beta chains drawn from one sample of a study of molecular identifiers for immune sequencing clone quantification. Using its own MiXCR run on the PCR reads, TCRdb lists one record per CDR3 protein. The sample lists under 800,000 distinct CDR3 sequences, roughly 25% occurring once. The material sequenced was naive CD8+ T cells from blood, with Jurkat cell RNA spiked in. These receptors were taken from a human donor in good health. Some libraries in this study had Jurkat cell RNA spiked in. CDR3s leave out the opening cysteine and the closing phenylalanine or tryptophan. Fields, in order: J gene, V gene, CDR3 protein.

j_call: TRBJ1-2; v_call: TRBV5-6; cdr3_aa: ASSVGDSFYGYT
j_call: TRBJ1-1; v_call: TRBV29-1; cdr3_aa: SVIYRGSGTEAF
j_call: TRBJ2-2; v_call: TRBV15; cdr3_aa: ATSREGSGELF
j_call: TRBJ1-5; v_call: TRBV27; cdr3_aa: ASRVTGGNQPQH
j_call: TRBJ2-2; v_call: TRBV7-9; cdr3_aa: ASSPSIGEPF
j_call: TRBJ1-1; v_call: TRBV28; cdr3_aa: ASSPRRGGKAF
j_call: TRBJ2-1; v_call: TRBV5-5; cdr3_aa: ASSLGIAGSNEQF
j_call: TRBJ2-2; v_call: TRBV7-9; cdr3_aa: ASSTPGTGPGAGELF
j_call: TRBJ2-2; v_call: TRBV7-9; cdr3_aa: ASSLGLTPGELF
j_call: TRBJ2-7; v_call: TRBV7-2; cdr3_aa: ASSLSLAGGLFDEQY
j_call: TRBJ2-7; v_call: TRBV6-2/TRBV6-3; cdr3_aa: ASSPFEAGHSYEQY
j_call: TRBJ2-3; v_call: TRBV5-1; cdr3_aa: ASDLRAHTDTQY
j_call: TRBJ2-5; v_call: TRBV3-1; cdr3_aa: ASSDGLAKGGTQY
j_call: TRBJ2-7; v_call: TRBV30; cdr3_aa: AWSGGLGYEQY
j_call: TRBJ2-3; v_call: TRBV20-1; cdr3_aa: SAKDTPGDPTDTQY
j_call: TRBJ2-7; v_call: TRBV7-9; cdr3_aa: ASSIGLETKQY
j_call: TRBJ2-2; v_call: TRBV27; cdr3_aa: ASSLLSPQGNTGELF
j_call: TRBJ2-7; v_call: TRBV9; cdr3_aa: ASGAGTSGRDEQY
j_call: TRBJ2-7; v_call: TRBV7-2; cdr3_aa: ASSPAGLAVNYEQY
j_call: TRBJ2-3; v_call: TRBV20-1; cdr3_aa: SARREGRDTQY
j_call: TRBJ1-5; v_call: TRBV27; cdr3_aa: ASSTPPRQPYSNQPQH
j_call: TRBJ2-2; v_call: TRBV29-1; cdr3_aa: SVEDLYGLTGELF
j_call: TRBJ1-4; v_call: TRBV4-1; cdr3_aa: ASSHATGELEKLF
j_call: TRBJ2-5; v_call: TRBV2; cdr3_aa: ASSEARGGSGTLETQY
j_call: TRBJ1-2; v_call: TRBV29-1; cdr3_aa: SVVGGTGGVWKDGYT
j_call: TRBJ1-2; v_call: TRBV2; cdr3_aa: ASSETGTGNYGYT